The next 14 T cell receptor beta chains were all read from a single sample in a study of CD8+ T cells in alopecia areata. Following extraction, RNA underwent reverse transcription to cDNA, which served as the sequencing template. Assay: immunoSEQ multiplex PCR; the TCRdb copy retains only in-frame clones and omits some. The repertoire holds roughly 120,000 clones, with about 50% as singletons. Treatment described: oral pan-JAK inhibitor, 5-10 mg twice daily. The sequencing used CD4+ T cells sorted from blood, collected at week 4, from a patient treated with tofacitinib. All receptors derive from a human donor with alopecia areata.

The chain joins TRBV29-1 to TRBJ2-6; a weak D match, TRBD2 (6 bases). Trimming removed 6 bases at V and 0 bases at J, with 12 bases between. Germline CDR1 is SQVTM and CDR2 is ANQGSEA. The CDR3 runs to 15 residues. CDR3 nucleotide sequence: TGCAGCGTGCTGGGTAGCGGCTCTGGGGCCAACGTCCTGACTTTC. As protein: CSVLGSGSGANVLTF.

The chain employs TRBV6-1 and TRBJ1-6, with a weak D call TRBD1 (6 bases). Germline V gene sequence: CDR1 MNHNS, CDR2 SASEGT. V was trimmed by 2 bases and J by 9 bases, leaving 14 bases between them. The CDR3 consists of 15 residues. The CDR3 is CASSESDRPRSPLHF. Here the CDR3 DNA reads TGTGCCAGCAGTGAATCCGACAGGCCACGTTCACCCCTCCACTTT.

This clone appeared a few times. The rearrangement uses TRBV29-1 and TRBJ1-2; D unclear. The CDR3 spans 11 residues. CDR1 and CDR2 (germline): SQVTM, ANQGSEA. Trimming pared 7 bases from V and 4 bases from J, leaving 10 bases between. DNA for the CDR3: TGCAGCGCCGCAGCTACCTATGGCTACACCTTC. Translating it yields CSAAATYGYTF.

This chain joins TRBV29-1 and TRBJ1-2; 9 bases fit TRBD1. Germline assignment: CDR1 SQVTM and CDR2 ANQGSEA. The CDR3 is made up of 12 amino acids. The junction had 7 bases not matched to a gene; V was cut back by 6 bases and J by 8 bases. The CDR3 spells CSVDRGVKGYTF. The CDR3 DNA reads TGCAGCGTGGACAGGGGAGTGAAAGGCTACACCTTC.

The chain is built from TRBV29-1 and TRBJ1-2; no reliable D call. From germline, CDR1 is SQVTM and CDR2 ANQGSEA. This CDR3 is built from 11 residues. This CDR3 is CGSWNLYGYTF. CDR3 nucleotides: TGCGGGTCATGGAACCTCTATGGCTACACCTTC.

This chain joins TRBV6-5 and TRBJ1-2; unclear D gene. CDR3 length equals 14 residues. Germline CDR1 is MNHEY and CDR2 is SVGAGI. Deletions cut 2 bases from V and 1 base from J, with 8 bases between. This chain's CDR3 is CASSYNPFNYGYTF. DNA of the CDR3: TGTGCCAGCAGTTACAATCCGTTTAACTATGGCTACACCTTC.

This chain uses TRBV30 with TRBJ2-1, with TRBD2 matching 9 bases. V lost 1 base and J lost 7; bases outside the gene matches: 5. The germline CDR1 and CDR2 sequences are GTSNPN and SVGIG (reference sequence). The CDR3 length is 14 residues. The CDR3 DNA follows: TGTGCCTGGAGTGCCGCGGGAGGGAGGAATGAGCAGTTCTTC. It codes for CAWSAAGGRNEQFF.

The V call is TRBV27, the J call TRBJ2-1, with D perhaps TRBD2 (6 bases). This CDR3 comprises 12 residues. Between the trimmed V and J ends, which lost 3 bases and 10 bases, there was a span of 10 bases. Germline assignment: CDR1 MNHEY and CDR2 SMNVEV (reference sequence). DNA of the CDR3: TGTGCCAGCAGTTTCTTTGGAGGGGAGCAGTTCTTC. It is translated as CASSFFGGEQFF.

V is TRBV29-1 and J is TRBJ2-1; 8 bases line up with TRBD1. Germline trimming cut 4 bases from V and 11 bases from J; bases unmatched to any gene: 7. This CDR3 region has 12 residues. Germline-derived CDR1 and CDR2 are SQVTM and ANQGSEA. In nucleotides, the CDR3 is TGCAGCGTTGGGGACAGGACCGGACAGCAGTTCTTC. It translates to CSVGDRTGQQFF.

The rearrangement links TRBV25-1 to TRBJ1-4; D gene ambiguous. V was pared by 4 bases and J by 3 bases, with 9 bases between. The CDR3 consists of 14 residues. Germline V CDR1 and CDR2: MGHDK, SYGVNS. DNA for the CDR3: TGTGCCAGCAGTGGGTGGGGATCTAATGAAAAACTGTTTTTT. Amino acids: CASSGWGSNEKLFF.

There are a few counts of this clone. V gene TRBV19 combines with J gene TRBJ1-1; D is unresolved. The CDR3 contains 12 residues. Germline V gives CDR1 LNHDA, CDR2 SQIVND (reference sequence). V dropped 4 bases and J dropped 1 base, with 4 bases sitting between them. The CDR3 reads CASSTRNTEAFF. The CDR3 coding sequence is TGTGCCAGTAGTACTCGGAACACTGAAGCTTTCTTT.

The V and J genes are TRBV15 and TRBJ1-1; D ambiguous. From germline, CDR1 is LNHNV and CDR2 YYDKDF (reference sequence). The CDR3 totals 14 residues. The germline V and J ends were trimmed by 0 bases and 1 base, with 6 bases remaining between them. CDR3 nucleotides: TGTGCCACCAGCAGAGATAAGTCGAACACTGAAGCTTTCTTT. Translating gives CATSRDKSNTEAFF.

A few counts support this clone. CDR3 sequence reads: CASSPTGRAEGYTF. CDR3 DNA sequence: TGTGCCAGCAGTCCAACCGGGAGAGCGGAAGGCTACACCTTC. The chain combines TRBV5-4 with TRBJ1-2; the D is unclear. V was cut by 5 bases and J by 8 bases, with 19 bases left in between. The CDR3 is made up of 14 amino acids. From germline, CDR1 is SGHNT and CDR2 YYREEE (reference sequence). The variable domain in full, completed from reference TRBV5-4 and TRBJ1-2, reads ETGVTQSPTHLIKTRGQQVTLRCSSQSGHNTVSWYQQALGQGPQFIFQYYREEENGRGNFPPRFSGLQFPNYSSELNVNALELDDSALYLCASSPTGRAEGYTFGSGTRLTVV.

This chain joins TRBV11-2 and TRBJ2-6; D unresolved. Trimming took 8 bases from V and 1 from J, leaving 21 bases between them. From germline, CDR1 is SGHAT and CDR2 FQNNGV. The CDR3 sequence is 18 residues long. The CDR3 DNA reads TGTGCCAGCCGGCCCCGCGACTTAGCCTTATCTGGGGCCAACGTCCTGACTTTC. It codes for CASRPRDLALSGANVLTF.